Following are 13 T cell receptor beta chains from one sample sequenced in a study of tumor-infiltrating lymphocytes in oesophageal squamous cell carcinoma. TCRdb ran MiXCR on the PCR reads and lists one entry per CDR3 protein. The repertoire consists of some 21,000 distinct CDR3 sequences, with around 40% occurring once and the leading ten covering roughly 19%. Input material: esophageal tumor tissue. Every receptor here comes from a male donor with esophageal squamous cell carcinoma.

CDR3 region: CASAFGSSYNEQFF. The CDR3 DNA reads as TGCGCCAGCGCGTTCGGGAGCTCCTACAATGAGCAGTTCTTC. The gene calls are TRBV10-2 and TRBJ2-1; tentatively, D is TRBD2 (6 bases). The CDR3 consists of 14 residues. CDR1 and CDR2 (germline): WSHSY, SAAADI. The V end lost 8 bases, the J end lost 0 bases, and 11 bases lay between the germline ends.

In its sample, this clonotype was seen many times. The chain employs TRBV28 and TRBJ1-1; tentative D call: TRBD1 (5 bases). This CDR3 spans 15 amino acids. The germline CDR1 and CDR2 sequences are MDHEN and SYDVKM. V was trimmed by 7 bases and J by 1 base, leaving 16 bases between them. In DNA form, the CDR3 reads TGTGCCAGCAACCCTTATGCGGGGGGGAACACTGAAGCTTTCTTT. Amino acid sequence: CASNPYAGGNTEAFF. Together with reference TRBV28 and TRBJ1-1, the CDR3 gives the full variable domain: DVKVTQSSRYLVKRTGEKVFLECVQDMDHENMFWYRQDPGLGLRLIYFSYDVKMKEKGDIPEGYSVSREKKERFSLILESASTNQTSMYLCASNPYAGGNTEAFFGQGTRLTVV.

This clonotype was observed at least ten times. A much more abundant neighbour one base away suggests this may be a read error. CDR3 DNA sequence: TGTGCCAGCAGCTCCTCTGTTGAGCAGTACTTC. As protein: CASSSSVEQYF. V gene TRBV11-2 combines with J gene TRBJ2-7; D gene uncertain. This CDR3 is built from 11 residues. The germline gives CDR1 SGHAT, CDR2 FQNNGV. The V gene lost 4 bases and the J gene lost 7 bases, with 8 bases spanning the gap. The complete variable domain, with remaining parts taken from reference TRBV11-2 and TRBJ2-7, reads EAGVAQSPRYKIIEKRQSVAFWCNPISGHATLYWYQQILGQGPKLLIQFQNNGVVDDSQLPKDRFSAERLKGVDSTLKIQPAKLEDSAVYLCASSSSVEQYFGPGTRLTVT.

This clonotype came up a few times. V is TRBV7-9 and J is TRBJ2-4; TRBD1 or TRBD2 may be the D gene (6 bases each). Trimming removed 5 bases from V and 9 bases from J, with 17 bases in between. This CDR3 is built from 14 residues. From germline, CDR1 is SEHNR and CDR2 FQNEAQ (reference sequence). CDR3 DNA sequence: TGTGCCAGCAGCACTACGGTAGGGGGGTCCATTCAGTACTTC. Translation: CASSTTVGGSIQYF.

The chain joins TRBV12-3 or TRBV12-4 to TRBJ2-5; TRBD1 might be the D (5 bases). The end of the DNA aligns better with TRBJ2-7, so the J call may be wrong. CDR3 length equals 14 residues. The CDR3 DNA reads as TGTGCCAGCAGTTTTTATGCAGGGAAAAACGAGCAGTACTTC. This codes for CASSFYAGKNEQYF.

The rearrangement uses TRBV7-9 and TRBJ2-5; a weak D match, TRBD2 (6 bases). The end of the DNA is better explained by TRBJ2-1, so the J call may be wrong. Germline V gene sequence: CDR1 SEHNR, CDR2 FQNEAQ (reference sequence). The CDR3 has 11 amino acids. CDR3 region: CASSLRGEQFF. The CDR3 DNA sequence: TGTGCCAGCAGCTTGCGGGGTGAGCAGTTCTTC.

In this sample, this clonotype turned up a few times. A much larger clone is a single base away; this may be a read error. The chain links TRBV28 to TRBJ2-4; D may be TRBD1 or TRBD2 (7 bases each). The CDR3 is 15 amino acids. V lost 3 bases and J lost 13, with 22 bases in between. CDR1 and CDR2 from the germline V gene are MDHEN and SYDVKM. DNA of the CDR3: TGTGCCAGCAGTTTTTGGTCAGGGGGGGGGAATGAGCAGTACTTC. Translation: CASSFWSGGGNEQYF.

This clonotype showed up many times. This chain uses TRBV12-3 or TRBV12-4 with TRBJ2-7; 7 bases align to TRBD2. V trimming: 5 bases; J trimming: 5 bases; junction bases outside the gene matches: 6. The CDR3 consists of 13 residues. In DNA, the CDR3 is TGTGCCAGCAGTCTAGGGCTAGCGGACGAGCAGTACTTC. Translated: CASSLGLADEQYF.

This clonotype is termed medium-sized. V is TRBV19 and J is TRBJ2-3; TRBD1 matches 8 bases. The CDR3 extends over 16 amino acids. The germline CDR1 and CDR2 sequences are LNHDA and SQIVND (reference sequence). V dropped 3 bases and J dropped 5; count of bases not matched to a gene: 10. The CDR3 is CASSIFLRGLEDTQYF. The CDR3 DNA reads as TGTGCCAGTAGTATCTTTCTCAGGGGGCTTGAAGATACGCAGTATTTT.

In this sample, this clonotype turned up many times. V gene TRBV12-3 or TRBV12-4 combines with J gene TRBJ2-2, with 8 nucleotides matching TRBD1. This CDR3 has 15 residues. V was clipped by 6 bases and J by 5 bases; unmatched bases: 8. CDR3 sequence: CASRPDRGVTGELFF. In DNA form, the CDR3 reads TGTGCCAGCAGACCCGACAGGGGAGTAACCGGGGAGCTGTTTTTT.

This clonotype appeared once. The chain carries TRBV28 and TRBJ2-4; 7 nucleotides align to TRBD1. The J call may be incorrect, as the DNA end agrees better with TRBJ1-2. Germline V gives CDR1 MDHEN, CDR2 SYDVKM. The length of the CDR3 is 15 residues. CDR3 DNA sequence: TGTGCCACCTTATATTACAGGGGCTCTAACTATGGCTACACCTTC. Amino acids: CATLYYRGSNYGYTF.

This clonotype was seen repeatedly, ten times or more. CDR3 in DNA: TGTGCCAGCAGTTACGGGGGGGGCGCCTACGAGCAGTACTTC. As protein: CASSYGGGAYEQYF. The chain employs TRBV6-6 and TRBJ2-7, with D maybe TRBD2 (7 bases). V lost 2 bases and J 2 bases, leaving 10 bases between the germline ends. Germline CDR1 is MNHNY and CDR2 is SVGAGI (reference sequence). The CDR3 is made up of 14 amino acids.

By sample fraction, this clonotype is medium-sized. The J gene is TRBJ2-1, the V gene TRBV11-3; D is tentatively TRBD1 or TRBD2 (5 bases each). V shed 5 bases and J shed 5 bases, with 7 bases lying between them. Germline V CDR1 and CDR2: SGHNT, YENEEA. This CDR3 contains 12 residues. The CDR3 nucleotides read TGTGCCAGCAGCCAGGGAGACAATGAGCAGTTCTTC. Protein: CASSQGDNEQFF.